The clone carrying this T cell receptor beta chain was picked up a small number of times. A quantity of about 0.45 to 1 ug RNA underwent reverse transcription using random hexamers. TCRdb passed the immunoSEQ multiplex PCR reads through MiXCR, listing each CDR3 protein once. The profile shows some 120,000 distinct CDR3 sequences, approximately 95% of them singletons. It was treatment-naive patients with stable or active relapsing-remitting disease who made up the multiple sclerosis controls. This entry comes from a study of CD8 T cells in Susac syndrome. Sequenced sample: CD8+ T cells from PBMCs. The TCR originated in a human donor with multiple sclerosis.

The DNA for the CDR3 is TGTGCCAGCAGCCCCGCGGACAGGGGGACTGAAGCTTTCTTT. The encoded protein is CASSPADRGTEAFF. This sequence joins TRBV9 and TRBJ1-1; the match to TRBD1 covers 10 bases. Germline CDR1 SGDLS, CDR2 YYNGEE. CDR3 size: 14 residues. V trimming: 4 bases; J trimming: 5 bases; junction bases outside the gene matches: 5. Full variable domain (outside the CDR3, taken from reference TRBV9 and TRBJ1-1): DSGVTQTPKHLITATGQRVTLRCSPRSGDLSVYWYQQSLDQGLQFLIQYYNGEERAKGNILERFSAQQFPDLHSELNLSSLELGDSALYFCASSPADRGTEAFFGQGTRLTVV.